The present TCR beta chain was sequenced within a study of T cell changes during pregnancy in multiple sclerosis. The V segment lost 1 base and the J segment 2 bases; nucleotides outside the gene matches: 4. The CDR3 extends over 16 amino acids. The germline CDR1 and CDR2 sequences are LGHNA and YNFKEQ. Sequencing was performed with immunoSEQ multiplex PCR; in TCRdb, only in-frame clones are kept and a portion is missing. The sample gives approximately 92,000 clones, around 92% of which show up once; about 2.6% is in the top ten. The sequence came from a female donor with multiple sclerosis, enrolled in a pregnancy study. The chain links TRBV4-2 to TRBJ2-2, with 7 bases that match TRBD2. The material sequenced was peripheral blood, taken in the first trimester of pregnancy. The chain's CDR3 is CASSQAGGGNTGELFF. The DNA of the CDR3 is TGTGCCAGCAGCCAAGCGGGAGGCGGCAACACCGGGGAGCTGTTTTTT.